The T cell receptor beta chain described here comes from a study of blood T cell repertoires in COVID-19. Study overall: The analysed material was cDNA or gDNA that came from T cells, B-cell-depleted T cells, or PBMCs.

Generated by immunoSEQ multiplex PCR, the TCRdb table keeps only in-frame clones and is missing some. The sample consists of approximately 180,000 clones, approximately 85% of them appearing once. This clonotype was obtained from a man aged 55-75 years with acute or convalescent COVID-19. Sequenced: peripheral blood.

The CDR3 sequence is CASSLTPGQGRDTQYF. CDR3 coding DNA: TGTGCCAGCAGCTTAACGCCGGGACAGGGGAGGGATACGCAGTATTTT. The V gene is TRBV7-3, the J gene TRBJ2-3, with TRBD1 identical over 10 bases. V trimming: 0 bases; J trimming: 6 bases; junction bases outside the gene matches: 6. The CDR3 consists of 16 residues. CDR1 is SGHTA and CDR2 is FQGTGA in the germline V gene. The full variable domain, in which reference TRBV7-3 and TRBJ2-3 provide the parts outside the CDR3, is GAGVSQTPSNKVTEKGKYVELRCDPISGHTALYWYRQSLGQGPEFLIYFQGTGAADDSGLPNDRFFAVRPEGSVSTLKIQRTERGDSAVYLCASSLTPGQGRDTQYFGPGTRLTVL.